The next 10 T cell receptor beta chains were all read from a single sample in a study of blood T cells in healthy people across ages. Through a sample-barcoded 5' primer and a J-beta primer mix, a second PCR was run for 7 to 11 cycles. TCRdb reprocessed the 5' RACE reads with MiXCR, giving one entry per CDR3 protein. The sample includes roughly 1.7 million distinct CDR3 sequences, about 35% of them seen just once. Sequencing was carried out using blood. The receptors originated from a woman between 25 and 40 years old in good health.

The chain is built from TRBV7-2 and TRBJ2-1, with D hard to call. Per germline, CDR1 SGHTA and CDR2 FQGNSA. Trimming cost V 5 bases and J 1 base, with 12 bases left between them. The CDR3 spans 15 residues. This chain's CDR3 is CASSPVSDSYNEQFF. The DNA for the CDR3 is TGTGCCAGCAGCCCGGTGTCGGATTCCTACAATGAGCAGTTCTTC.

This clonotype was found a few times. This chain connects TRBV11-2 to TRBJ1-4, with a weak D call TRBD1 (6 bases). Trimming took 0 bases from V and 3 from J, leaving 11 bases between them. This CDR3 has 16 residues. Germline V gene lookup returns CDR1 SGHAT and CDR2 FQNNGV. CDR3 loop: CASSLDGQGPNEKLFF. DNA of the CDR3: TGTGCCAGCAGCTTAGATGGGCAGGGGCCTAATGAAAAACTGTTTTTT.

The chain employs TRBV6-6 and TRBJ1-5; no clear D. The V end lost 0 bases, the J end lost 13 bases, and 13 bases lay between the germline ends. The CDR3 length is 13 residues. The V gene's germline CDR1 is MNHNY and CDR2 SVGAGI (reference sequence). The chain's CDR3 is CASSYSNEGWQHF. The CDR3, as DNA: TGTGCCAGCAGTTACTCGAATGAGGGATGGCAGCATTTT.

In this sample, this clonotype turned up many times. The CDR3 protein is CASSNRGRGGYTF. The CDR3 region has the DNA TGTGCCAGCAGCAACAGGGGGCGAGGGGGCTACACCTTC. The chain uses TRBV7-2 and TRBJ1-2, with TRBD1 matching 9 bases. The CDR3 contains 13 residues. Germline values: CDR1 SGHTA, CDR2 FQGNSA. V lost 5 bases, J lost 8 bases, and 6 bases stayed unmatched.

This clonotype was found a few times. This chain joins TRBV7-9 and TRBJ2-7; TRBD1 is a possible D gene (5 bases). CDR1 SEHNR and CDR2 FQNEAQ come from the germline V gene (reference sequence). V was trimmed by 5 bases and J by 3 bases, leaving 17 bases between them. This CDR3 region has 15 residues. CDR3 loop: CASSEPGSSDYEQYF. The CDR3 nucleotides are TGTGCCAGCAGCGAGCCAGGGTCCTCAGACTACGAGCAGTACTTC.

CDR3 loop: CASGRRTEGMDEQFF. CDR3 coding DNA: TGTGCCAGCGGCCGTAGGACGGAGGGTATGGATGAGCAGTTCTTC. The chain joins TRBV2 to TRBJ2-1; tentatively, D is TRBD2 (6 bases). V lost 8 bases and J lost 8, with 22 bases in between. Per germline, CDR1 SNHLY and CDR2 FYNNEI. The CDR3 loop spans 15 amino acids.

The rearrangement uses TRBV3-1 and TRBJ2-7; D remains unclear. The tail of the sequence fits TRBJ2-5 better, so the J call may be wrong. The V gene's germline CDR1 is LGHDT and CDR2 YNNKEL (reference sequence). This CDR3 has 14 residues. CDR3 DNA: TGTGCCAGCAGCCAAGATCCAGTGGGAGAGACCCAGTACTTC. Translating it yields CASSQDPVGETQYF.

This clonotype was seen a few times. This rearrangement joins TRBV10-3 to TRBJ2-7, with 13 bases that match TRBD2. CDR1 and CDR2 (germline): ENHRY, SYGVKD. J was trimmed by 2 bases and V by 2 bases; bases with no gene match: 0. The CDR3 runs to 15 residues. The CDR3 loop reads CAISEGLAGAYEQYF. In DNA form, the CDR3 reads TGTGCCATCAGTGAGGGACTAGCGGGAGCCTACGAGCAGTACTTC.

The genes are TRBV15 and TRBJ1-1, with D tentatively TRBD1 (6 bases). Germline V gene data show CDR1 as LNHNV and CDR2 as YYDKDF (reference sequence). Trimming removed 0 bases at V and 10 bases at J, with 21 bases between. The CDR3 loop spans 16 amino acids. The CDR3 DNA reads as TGTGCCACCAGCAGAGATGGCTCGCCCGGGACATTCGGAGCTTTCTTT. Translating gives CATSRDGSPGTFGAFF.

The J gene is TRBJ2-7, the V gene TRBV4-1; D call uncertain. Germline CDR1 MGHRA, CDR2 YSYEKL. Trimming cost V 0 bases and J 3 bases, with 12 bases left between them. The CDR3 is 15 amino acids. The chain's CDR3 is CASSQDWTRSYEQYF. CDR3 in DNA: TGCGCCAGCAGCCAAGATTGGACCAGGAGCTACGAGCAGTACTTC.